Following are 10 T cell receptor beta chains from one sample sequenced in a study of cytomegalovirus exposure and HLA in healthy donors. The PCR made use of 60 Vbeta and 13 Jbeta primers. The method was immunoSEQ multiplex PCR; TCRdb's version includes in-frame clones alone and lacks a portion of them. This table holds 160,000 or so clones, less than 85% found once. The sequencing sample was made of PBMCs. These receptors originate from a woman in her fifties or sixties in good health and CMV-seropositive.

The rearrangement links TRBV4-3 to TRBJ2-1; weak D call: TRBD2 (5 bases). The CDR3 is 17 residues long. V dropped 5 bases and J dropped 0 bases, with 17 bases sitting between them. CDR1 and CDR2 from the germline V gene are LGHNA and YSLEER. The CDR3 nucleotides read TGCGCCAGCAGCTCTCGACCCGGACGGGGCTCCTACAATGAGCAGTTCTTC. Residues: CASSSRPGRGSYNEQFF.

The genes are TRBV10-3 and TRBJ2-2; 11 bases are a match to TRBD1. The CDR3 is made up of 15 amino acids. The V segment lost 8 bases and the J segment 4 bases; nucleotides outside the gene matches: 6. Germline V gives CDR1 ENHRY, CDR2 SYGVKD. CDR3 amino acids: CAIRRDRGFTGELFF. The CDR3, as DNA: TGTGCCATCCGCCGGGACAGGGGGTTCACCGGGGAGCTGTTTTTT.

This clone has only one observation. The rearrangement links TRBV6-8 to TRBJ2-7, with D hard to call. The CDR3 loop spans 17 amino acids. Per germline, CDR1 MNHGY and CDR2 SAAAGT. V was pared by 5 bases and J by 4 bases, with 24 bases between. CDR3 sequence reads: CASSPNPVRLLFYEQYF. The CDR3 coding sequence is TGTGCCAGCAGTCCGAACCCGGTCCGCCTCCTTTTTTACGAGCAGTACTTC.

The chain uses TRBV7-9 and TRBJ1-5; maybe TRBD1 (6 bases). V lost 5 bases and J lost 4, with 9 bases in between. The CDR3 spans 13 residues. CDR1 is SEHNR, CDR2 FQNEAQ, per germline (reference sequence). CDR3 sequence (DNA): TGTGCCAGCAGCCAAGACAGGAATCAGCCCCAGCATTTT. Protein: CASSQDRNQPQHF. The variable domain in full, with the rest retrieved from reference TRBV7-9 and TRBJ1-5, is DTGVSQNPRHKITKRGQNVTFRCDPISEHNRLYWYRQTLGQGPEFLTYFQNEAQLEKSRLLSDRFSAERPKGSFSTLEIQRTEQGDSAMYLCASSQDRNQPQHFGDGTRLSIL.

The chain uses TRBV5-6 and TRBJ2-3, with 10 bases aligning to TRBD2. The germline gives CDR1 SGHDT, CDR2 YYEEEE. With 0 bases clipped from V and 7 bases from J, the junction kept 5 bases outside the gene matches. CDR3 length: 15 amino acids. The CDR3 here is CASSLGLAGAYTQYF. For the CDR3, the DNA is TGTGCCAGCAGCTTGGGGCTAGCGGGGGCCTATACGCAGTATTTT. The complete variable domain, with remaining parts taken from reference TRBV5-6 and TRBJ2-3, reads DAGVTQSPTHLIKTRGQQVTLRCSPKSGHDTVSWYQQALGQGPQFIFQYYEEEERQRGNFPDRFSGHQFPNYSSELNVNALLLGDSALYLCASSLGLAGAYTQYFGPGTRLTVL.

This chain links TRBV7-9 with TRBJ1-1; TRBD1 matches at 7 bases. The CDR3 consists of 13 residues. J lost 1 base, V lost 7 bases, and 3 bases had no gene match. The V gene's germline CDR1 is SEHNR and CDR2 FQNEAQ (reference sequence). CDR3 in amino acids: CASIRDRNTEAFF. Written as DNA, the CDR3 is TGTGCCAGCATCCGGGACAGGAACACTGAAGCTTTCTTT.

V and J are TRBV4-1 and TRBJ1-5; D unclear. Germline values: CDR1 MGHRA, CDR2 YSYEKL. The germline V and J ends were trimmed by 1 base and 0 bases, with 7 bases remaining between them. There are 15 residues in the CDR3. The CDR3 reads CASSQGQNSNQPQHF. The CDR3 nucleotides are TGCGCCAGCAGCCAAGGGCAGAATAGCAATCAGCCCCAGCATTTT.

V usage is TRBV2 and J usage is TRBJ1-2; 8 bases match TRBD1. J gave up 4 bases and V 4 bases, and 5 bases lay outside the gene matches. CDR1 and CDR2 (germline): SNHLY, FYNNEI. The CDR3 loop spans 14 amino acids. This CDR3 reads CASSGFGQGYGYTF. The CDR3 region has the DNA TGTGCCAGCAGTGGCTTTGGACAGGGCTATGGCTACACCTTC.

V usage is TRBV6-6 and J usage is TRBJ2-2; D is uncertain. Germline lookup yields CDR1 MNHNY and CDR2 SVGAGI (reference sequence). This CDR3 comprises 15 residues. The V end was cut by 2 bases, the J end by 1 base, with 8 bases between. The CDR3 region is CASSYESRNTGELFF. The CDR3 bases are TGTGCCAGCAGTTACGAGTCTAGGAACACCGGGGAGCTGTTTTTT.

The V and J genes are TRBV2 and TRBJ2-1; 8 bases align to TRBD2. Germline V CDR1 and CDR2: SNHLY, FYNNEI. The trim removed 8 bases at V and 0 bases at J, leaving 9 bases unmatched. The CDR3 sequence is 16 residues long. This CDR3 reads CASYGGAPHSYNEQFF. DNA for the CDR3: TGTGCCAGCTACGGGGGGGCCCCTCACTCCTACAATGAGCAGTTCTTC.